These 25 T cell receptor beta chains were sequenced from one sample in a study of T cell responses to AZD1222 COVID-19 vaccine. Using immunoSEQ multiplex PCR, the repertoire was profiled, and TCRdb retains in-frame clones only, with some absent. This sample has roughly 150,000 clones, with roughly nine tenths found just once. Sequencing used peripheral blood, obtained on day 0 of AZD1222 vaccination. These receptors originate from an adult in good health.

The chain uses TRBV7-2 and TRBJ2-7, with 8 bases aligning to TRBD2. Per germline, CDR1 SGHTA and CDR2 FQGNSA. Trimming cost V 5 bases and J 4 bases; bases outside gene matches: 10. The CDR3 length is 15 residues. The CDR3 DNA sequence: TGTGCCAGCAGCGTTCGGGCGGGGGGTCCATACGAGCAGTACTTC. It yields the protein CASSVRAGGPYEQYF.

This chain's CDR3 is CASTEGATNEKLFF. CDR3 nucleotide sequence: TGTGCCTCCACCGAGGGTGCAACTAATGAAAAACTGTTTTTT. The V gene is TRBV5-4, the J gene TRBJ1-4, with D unclear. The V end was cut by 10 bases, the J end by 0 bases, with 13 bases between. CDR3 size: 14 residues. CDR1 and CDR2 (germline): SGHNT, YYREEE (reference sequence).

This rearrangement joins TRBV4-2 to TRBJ1-4; D ambiguous. The CDR3 extends over 14 amino acids. Germline V gene sequence: CDR1 LGHNA, CDR2 YNFKEQ. Trimming shortened V by 1 base and J by 5 bases, and 8 bases separated the two germline ends. CDR3 DNA: TGTGCCAGCAGCCAAGTGTTAGGGAATGAAAAACTGTTTTTT. Translation: CASSQVLGNEKLFF.

V usage is TRBV2 and J usage is TRBJ2-3; 10 bases are a match to TRBD1. Germline lookup yields CDR1 SNHLY and CDR2 FYNNEI. The CDR3 totals 14 residues. V was pared by 3 bases and J by 6 bases, with 3 bases of the junction left unmatched. The CDR3 region has the DNA TGTGCCAGCAGTGAGGGACAGGGGCAGGATACGCAGTATTTT. Its translation is CASSEGQGQDTQYF.

The CDR3: CASSPTGGFESPLHF. The CDR3 DNA reads TGTGCCAGCTCCCCGACAGGGGGATTTGAATCACCCCTCCACTTT. The chain uses TRBV11-2 and TRBJ1-6; 9 nucleotides match TRBD1. Trimming took 8 bases from V and 10 from J; bases not matched to a gene: 12. Germline V gives CDR1 SGHAT, CDR2 FQNNGV. This CDR3 has 15 residues.

The chain employs TRBV4-1 and TRBJ2-1; the D gene is possibly TRBD1 (6 bases). Germline values: CDR1 MGHRA, CDR2 YSYEKL. Trimming took 0 bases from V and 3 from J, leaving 18 bases between them. The CDR3 consists of 18 residues. CDR3 bases: TGCGCCAGCAGCCAAGATCGACGAAAGCCGGACAGCTACAATGAGCAGTTCTTC. This codes for CASSQDRRKPDSYNEQFF.

The CDR3 sequence: CASSPAGQPQPQHF. CDR3 nucleotide sequence: TGTGCCAGCAGCCCTGCGGGGCAGCCTCAGCCCCAGCATTTT. The chain couples TRBV27 to TRBJ1-5; the D gene is possibly TRBD1 (5 bases). Trimming cost V 6 bases and J 6 bases, with 15 bases left between them. This CDR3 comprises 14 residues. Germline V gives CDR1 MNHEY, CDR2 SMNVEV (reference sequence).

The chain joins TRBV6-2 or TRBV6-3 to TRBJ2-2, with a possible D match to TRBD1 (7 bases). Germline CDR1 and CDR2: MNHEY and SVGEGT. Trimming pared 2 bases from V and 7 bases from J, leaving 20 bases between. The CDR3 runs 17 residues. CDR3 coding DNA: TGTGCCAGCAGTTACGGGCGCGCAGGGGGGTATGACGGGGAGCTGTTTTTT. It encodes CASSYGRAGGYDGELFF.

The chain combines TRBV19 with TRBJ2-1; 10 bases are shared with TRBD1. With V trimmed by 8 bases and J by 9 bases, 22 bases remained unmatched. This CDR3 is 18 amino acids long. The germline CDR1 and CDR2 sequences are LNHDA and SQIVND (reference sequence). CDR3 coding DNA: TGTGCCAGTGTGACGAAACTACAACCGGGACAGGGGACGGCTGAGCAGTTCTTC. Encoded protein: CASVTKLQPGQGTAEQFF.

V is TRBV18 and J is TRBJ1-1; possible D gene TRBD1, 5 bases. Germline V lookup: CDR1 KGHSH, CDR2 LQKENI. CDR3 size: 19 residues. Trimming shortened V by 3 bases and J by 1 base, and 24 bases separated the two germline ends. The chain's CDR3 is CASSPLPTIQARRNTEAFF. CDR3 DNA: TGTGCCAGCTCACCCCTCCCAACGATACAGGCCCGACGGAACACTGAAGCTTTCTTT.

In this sample, this clone turned up once. The chain carries TRBV7-9 and TRBJ2-7; no definite D call. Germline CDR1 is SEHNR and CDR2 is FQNEAQ (reference sequence). This CDR3 is built from 12 residues. With 5 bases removed from V and 6 bases from J, the gap between germline ends came to 11 bases. CDR3 in amino acids: CASSPTLLEQYF. The CDR3, as DNA: TGTGCCAGCAGCCCTACCCTACTCGAGCAGTACTTC.

V gene TRBV29-1 combines with J gene TRBJ1-3; D uncertain. The CDR3 sequence is 14 residues long. V lost 0 bases and J lost 4, with 10 bases in between. CDR1 is SQVTM and CDR2 is ANQGSEA in the germline V gene. The CDR3 here is CSVEDGGIGNTIYF. The CDR3 DNA sequence: TGCAGCGTTGAAGATGGCGGGATAGGAAACACCATATATTTT.

This clone was picked up one time. The gene calls are TRBV12-5 and TRBJ2-7; no clear D gene. CDR1 and CDR2 (germline): LGHNT, FRNRAP. This CDR3 is built from 12 residues. Trimming pared 2 bases from V and 4 bases from J, leaving 6 bases between. CDR3 bases: TGTGCTAGTGGTTTGTCCCAGTACGAGCAGTACTTC. Translating it yields CASGLSQYEQYF.

The chain has TRBV5-5 and TRBJ2-7; the D is unclear. The V end lost 0 bases, the J end lost 9 bases, and 7 bases lay between the germline ends. The CDR3 covers 11 residues. Per the germline V gene, CDR1 is SGHKS and CDR2 is YYEKEE (reference sequence). The CDR3 here is CASSLGSGQYF. The CDR3 DNA follows: TGTGCCAGCAGCTTGGGATCGGGGCAGTACTTC. Using reference TRBV5-5 and TRBJ2-7 for the parts outside the CDR3, the full variable domain is DAGVTQSPTHLIKTRGQQVTLRCSPISGHKSVSWYQQVLGQGPQFIFQYYEKEERGRGNFPDRFSARQFPNYSSELNVNALLLGDSALYLCASSLGSGQYFGPGTRLTVT.

The chain links TRBV7-2 to TRBJ1-1; no clear D. The CDR3 extends over 15 amino acids. The V end lost 1 base, the J end lost 2 bases, and 11 bases lay between the germline ends. The V gene's germline CDR1 is SGHTA and CDR2 FQGNSA. The CDR3 nucleotides are TGTGCCAGCAGCTTAGTTCCAAAACCTAACACTGAAGCTTTCTTT. Protein product: CASSLVPKPNTEAFF. Full variable domain (rest looked up from reference TRBV7-2 and TRBJ1-1): GAGVSQSPSNKVTEKGKDVELRCDPISGHTALYWYRQSLGQGLEFLIYFQGNSAPDKSGLPSDRFSAERTGGSVSTLTIQRTQQEDSAVYLCASSLVPKPNTEAFFGQGTRLTVV.

The chain couples TRBV6-5 to TRBJ2-1, with 10 bases lining up with TRBD1. V was clipped by 6 bases and J by 3 bases; unmatched bases: 5. The CDR3 runs to 15 residues. CDR1 and CDR2 (germline): MNHEY, SVGAGI. CDR3 sequence: CASSRGQGVYNEQFF. The DNA of the CDR3 is TGTGCCAGCAGCCGTGGACAGGGGGTCTACAATGAGCAGTTCTTC.

The chain uses TRBV30 and TRBJ2-2; D is unclear. The V gene's germline CDR1 is GTSNPN and CDR2 SVGIG (reference sequence). The CDR3 totals 14 residues. The ends were cut back, 7 bases at V and 2 bases at J, with 14 bases in the middle. CDR3 sequence reads: CAYQDGYNTGELFF. The CDR3 nucleotides are TGTGCCTACCAGGACGGATACAACACCGGGGAGCTGTTTTTT.

The chain joins TRBV4-3 to TRBJ2-3, with D uncertain. Looked up from germline, CDR1 is LGHNA and CDR2 is YSLEER. With 4 bases removed from V and 6 bases from J, the gap between germline ends came to 11 bases. The CDR3 contains 13 residues. DNA for the CDR3: TGCGCCAGCAGCCCCCTCCTAACCGATACGCAGTATTTT. Its protein product is CASSPLLTDTQYF.

The chain carries TRBV2 and TRBJ2-2; the D gene is possibly TRBD1 (6 bases). V was pared by 7 bases and J by 0 bases, with 9 bases between. Per the germline V gene, CDR1 is SNHLY and CDR2 is FYNNEI. The CDR3 length is 14 residues. The CDR3 DNA follows: TGTGCCAGCACAGGGGAGTCGAACACCGGGGAGCTGTTTTTT. Translation gives CASTGESNTGELFF.

CDR3 DNA: TGTGCCAGCAACGGGACAGCCAATCAGCCCCAGCATTTT. It encodes CASNGTANQPQHF. The chain carries TRBV12-3 or TRBV12-4 and TRBJ1-5, with 7 positions matching TRBD1. This CDR3 contains 13 residues. The V segment lost 7 bases and the J segment 3 bases; nucleotides outside the gene matches: 3.

The chain couples TRBV4-3 to TRBJ2-1; 8 bases map to TRBD2. Per the germline V gene, CDR1 is LGHNA and CDR2 is YSLEER. The length of the CDR3 is 16 residues. J was trimmed by 9 bases and V by 1 base; bases with no gene match: 11. CDR3 coding DNA: TGCGCCAGCAGCCAAGTGACGGGAGGGCCTTATGCTGAGCAGTTCTTC. Translated: CASSQVTGGPYAEQFF.

V and J are TRBV7-8 and TRBJ2-7, with 10 bases aligning to TRBD1. This CDR3 is 15 amino acids long. CDR1 SGHVS and CDR2 FQNEAQ come from the germline V gene. The V and J ends lost 1 base and 3 bases, in that order; junction bases with no gene match: 3. CDR3 protein: CASSLGQGADYEQYF. The DNA of the CDR3 is TGTGCCAGCAGCTTAGGACAGGGGGCGGACTACGAGCAGTACTTC.

This sequence joins TRBV9 and TRBJ2-3; 15 bases map to TRBD2. V shed 2 bases, J shed 0 bases, and the junction held 10 bases outside the gene matches. In germline, CDR1 is SGDLS, CDR2 YYNGEE. The CDR3 contains 20 residues. The DNA of the CDR3 is TGTGCCAGCAGCGTGCAAGGGACTAGCGGGGGGCCGGCTAGCACAGATACGCAGTATTTT. Its protein is CASSVQGTSGGPASTDTQYF.

V usage is TRBV11-3 and J usage is TRBJ2-1, with TRBD2 matching over 10 bases. J was trimmed by 7 bases and V by 2 bases; bases with no gene match: 14. Looked up from germline, CDR1 is SGHNT and CDR2 is YENEEA. CDR3 length equals 18 residues. In DNA, the CDR3 is TGTGCCAGCAGCTTATATCCAGGTGCAGCGGGAGGGCCGAATGAGCAGTTCTTC. This gives the protein CASSLYPGAAGGPNEQFF.

This chain links TRBV28 with TRBJ2-4, with 7 bases identical to TRBD2. The CDR3 length is 15 residues. V shed 5 bases, J shed 0 bases, and the junction held 4 bases outside the gene matches. The V gene's germline CDR1 is MDHEN and CDR2 SYDVKM. This CDR3 is CASSGRGLAKNIQYF. The CDR3 coding sequence is TGTGCCAGCAGTGGGAGGGGTCTAGCCAAAAACATTCAGTACTTC.